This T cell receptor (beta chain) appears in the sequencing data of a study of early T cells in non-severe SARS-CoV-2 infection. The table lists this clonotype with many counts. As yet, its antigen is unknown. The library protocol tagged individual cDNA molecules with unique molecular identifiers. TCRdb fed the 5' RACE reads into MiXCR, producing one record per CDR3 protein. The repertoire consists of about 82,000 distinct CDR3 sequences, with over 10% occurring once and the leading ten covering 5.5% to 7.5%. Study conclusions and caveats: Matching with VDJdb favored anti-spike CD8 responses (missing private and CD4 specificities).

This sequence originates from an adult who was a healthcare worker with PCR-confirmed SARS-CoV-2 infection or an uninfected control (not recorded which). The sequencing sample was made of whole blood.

The CDR3 is CSVGREKKLFF. The CDR3, as DNA: TGCAGCGTTGGGAGGGAAAAAAAACTGTTTTTT. The chain is built from TRBV29-1 and TRBJ1-4; D is ambiguous. From germline, CDR1 is SQVTM and CDR2 ANQGSEA. This CDR3 is built from 11 residues. Trimming removed 4 bases at V and 9 bases at J, with 9 bases between.